Below are 15 T cell receptor beta chains sequenced from a single sample in a study of neurological immune-mediated disorders. MiXCR, run by TCRdb on the 5' RACE reads, gives a single entry per CDR3 protein. The sample lists tens of thousands of distinct CDR3 sequences; less than 5% were seen once. The specimen sequenced was PBMCs. The receptors originated from a man in his forties or fifties with multiple sclerosis.

This clonotype came up many times. The V gene is TRBV5-6, the J gene TRBJ2-7; 12 bases are a match to TRBD2. The CDR3 has 13 amino acids. J lost 5 bases, V lost 9 bases, and 6 bases had no gene match. Germline loops: CDR1 SGHDT, CDR2 YYEEEE. The DNA for the CDR3 is TGTGCCACCACGACTAGCGGGAGTGACGAGCAGTACTTC. It translates to CATTTSGSDEQYF.

This clonotype was observed many times. The CDR3 loop is CSALGQKNTEAFF. CDR3 nucleotides: TGCAGTGCGTTAGGGCAGAAAAACACTGAAGCTTTCTTT. The chain combines TRBV20-1 with TRBJ1-1; D gene ambiguous. V lost 6 bases and J lost 2, with 13 bases in between. The CDR3 covers 13 residues. Germline CDR1 reads DFQATT; CDR2 reads SNEGSKA (reference sequence).

This clonotype was seen only a few times. The junction shows a germline mismatch at one end, possibly a read error. V gene TRBV11-3 combines with J gene TRBJ1-2; no definite D call. CDR1 and CDR2 (germline): SGHNT, YENEEA. The CDR3 runs 14 residues. The CDR3: CVSSPGVAIHGYTF. CDR3 nucleotide sequence: TGTGTCAGCAGCCCCGGGGTTGCTATCCATGGCTACACCTTC. The full variable domain, in which reference TRBV11-3 and TRBJ1-2 provide the parts outside the CDR3, is EAGVVQSPRYKIIEKKQPVAFWCNPISGHNTLYWYLQNLGQGPELLIRYENEEAVDDSQLPKDRFSAERLKGVDSTLKIQPAELGDSAVYLCVSSPGVAIHGYTFGSGTRLTVV.

The CDR3 sequence is CASSQDIRAGYTF. The CDR3 DNA sequence: TGTGCCAGCAGCCAGGATATCAGGGCTGGCTACACCTTC. This chain connects TRBV3-1 to TRBJ1-2; weak D call: TRBD1 (5 bases). The CDR3 is made up of 13 amino acids. CDR1 is LGHDT, CDR2 YNNKEL, per germline (reference sequence). Trimming stripped 3 bases from V and 7 bases from J, with 12 bases between.

As for this clonotype: A read error may be the cause here, since a much bigger clone is one base away. This likely comes from a read error, as the CDR3 has no conserved phenylalanine or tryptophan at its end. The rearrangement joins TRBV5-1 to TRBJ2-5; D perhaps matches TRBD1 (5 bases). V lost 5 bases and J 1 base, leaving 9 bases between the germline ends. The CDR3 contains 13 residues. Germline values: CDR1 SGHRS, CDR2 YFSETQ. DNA of the CDR3: TGCGCCAGCAGGGGGCTAAGCCAAGAGACCCAGTACTGC. Residues: CASRGLSQETQYC.

This clonotype was observed at least ten times. The CDR3 DNA follows: TGTGCCATCAGGACAGGGGTGGATTCACCCCTCCACTTT. Its protein is CAIRTGVDSPLHF. This chain joins TRBV10-3 and TRBJ1-6; 8 bases map to TRBD1. The V segment lost 6 bases and the J segment 8 bases; nucleotides outside the gene matches: 3. The CDR3 consists of 13 residues. Germline V gene data show CDR1 as ENHRY and CDR2 as SYGVKD.

This clonotype was detected many times. The chain employs TRBV6-5 and TRBJ2-5, with 14 nucleotides matching TRBD2. Per the germline V gene, CDR1 is MNHEY and CDR2 is SVGAGI. The ends lost 4 bases at V and 3 bases at J; junction bases unmatched: 4. The CDR3 has 16 amino acids. CDR3 nucleotides: TGTGCCAGCAGTTTAAAGGGACTAGCGGGGGAAGAGACCCAGTACTTC. Protein product: CASSLKGLAGEETQYF.

In its sample, this clonotype ranks as medium-sized. V gene TRBV7-8 combines with J gene TRBJ2-7; D is uncertain. Deletions cut 2 bases from V and 3 bases from J, with 17 bases between. The CDR3 spans 16 residues. Germline-derived CDR1 and CDR2 are SGHVS and FQNEAQ. The CDR3 protein is CASSLSPAGLIYEQYF. The CDR3 DNA is TGTGCCAGCAGCTTAAGTCCTGCAGGTCTTATCTACGAGCAGTACTTC.

This clonotype was counted at least ten times. The rearrangement uses TRBV2 and TRBJ1-3; a possible D gene is TRBD1 (5 bases). Looked up from germline, CDR1 is SNHLY and CDR2 is FYNNEI. Between the trimmed V and J ends, which lost 7 bases and 0 bases, there was a span of 13 bases. This CDR3 contains 15 residues. The CDR3 reads CASTADSYSGNTIYF. The CDR3 coding sequence is TGTGCCAGCACCGCTGACAGCTACTCTGGAAACACCATATATTTT.

This clonotype was seen ten or more times. The chain combines TRBV5-1 with TRBJ2-7, with D maybe TRBD1 (6 bases). CDR3 length: 12 amino acids. Germline CDR1 reads SGHRS; CDR2 reads YFSETQ. Trimming pared 8 bases from V and 1 base from J, leaving 10 bases between. The CDR3 DNA reads TGCGCCAGTTCGGACAGTTCCTACGAGCAGTACTTC. Protein sequence: CASSDSSYEQYF.

This clonotype was counted many times. The chain combines TRBV7-3 with TRBJ2-1; 7 positions agree with TRBD1. The CDR3 has 13 amino acids. Trimming removed 5 bases from V and 9 bases from J; junction bases left unmatched: 7. Germline CDR1 is SGHTA and CDR2 is FQGTGA. The CDR3 region has the DNA TGTGCCAGCAGCAGACCAGGGGGTGGTGAGCAGTTCTTC. This encodes CASSRPGGGEQFF. Filled out from reference TRBV7-3 and TRBJ2-1, the complete variable domain reads GAGVSQTPSNKVTEKGKYVELRCDPISGHTALYWYRQSLGQGPEFLIYFQGTGAADDSGLPNDRFFAVRPEGSVSTLKIQRTERGDSAVYLCASSRPGGGEQFFGPGTRLTVL.

In its sample, this clonotype ranks as medium-sized. This chain uses TRBV29-1 with TRBJ2-3, with D hard to call. The CDR3 contains 12 residues. Between the trimmed V and J ends, which lost 3 bases and 6 bases, there was a span of 10 bases. Germline loops: CDR1 SQVTM, CDR2 ANQGSEA. The CDR3 sequence is CSVEEPRDTQYF. CDR3 sequence (DNA): TGCAGCGTTGAGGAACCACGGGATACGCAGTATTTT.

The gene calls are TRBV20-1 and TRBJ2-7; D unresolved. CDR1 and CDR2 from the germline V gene are DFQATT and SNEGSKA (reference sequence). The CDR3 sequence is 14 residues long. V gave up 2 bases and J gave up 0 bases, with 11 bases separating them. The CDR3 coding sequence is TGCAGTGCTAGATCTATCAAGATCTCCTACGAGCAGTACTTC. The encoded protein is CSARSIKISYEQYF.

This clonotype was recorded many times. This rearrangement joins TRBV12-3 or TRBV12-4 to TRBJ2-5; the D is unclear. V shed 4 bases and J shed 0 bases, with 12 bases lying between them. The CDR3 length is 15 residues. The CDR3 reads CASSSANAYQETQYF. Here the CDR3 DNA reads TGTGCCAGCAGTTCAGCGAATGCGTACCAAGAGACCCAGTACTTC.

The table lists this clonotype with a few counts. The rearrangement links TRBV20-1 to TRBJ2-7; 13 nucleotides agree with TRBD2. V was pared by 6 bases and J by 0 bases, with 5 bases of the junction left unmatched. CDR1 and CDR2 from the germline V gene are DFQATT and SNEGSKA (reference sequence). The CDR3 consists of 15 residues. CDR3 loop: CSARRTSGSSYEQYF. In nucleotides, the CDR3 is TGCAGTGCCAGGAGGACTAGCGGGAGCTCCTACGAGCAGTACTTC.